This T cell receptor beta chain was recorded in a study of T cells in Graves' hyperthyroidism and ophthalmopathy. Notes on the study in general: Separation of ophthalmopathy from stable hyperthyroidism was achieved by a 13 V-J model. Before onset, by a median of 6.5 months, the model predicted ophthalmopathy.

Amplification yielded TCR beta CDR3 regions, with RNA transcripts as the source. When the TCR CDR3 underwent first-round RT-PCR, the HTBI primer set was used. TCRdb re-called the multiplex PCR reads through MiXCR, storing one row per CDR3 protein. Altogether approximately 710,000 distinct CDR3 sequences are present, approximately 15% being singletons, with the ten largest covering around 15%. Over 18 months, lack of ophthalmopathy progression marked Graves' hyperthyroidism as stable. The study left out patients who had uncontrolled infection, other autoimmune disease, pregnancy or lactation. Worth noting for this clonotype: Its antigen is unknown.

V lost 6 bases, J lost 0 bases, and 13 bases lay in between. The CDR3 has 14 amino acids. From germline, CDR1 is GTSNPN and CDR2 SVGIG (reference sequence). The receptor was derived from a man aged 50 to 60 with Graves' hyperthyroidism. The specimen was blood. The genes are TRBV30 and TRBJ2-3, with D maybe TRBD1 (5 bases). For the CDR3, the DNA is TGTGCCTGTGAACCCCAGGGTAGCACAGATACGCAGTATTTT. Translated, it gives CACEPQGSTDTQYF. Complete variable domain (other parts from reference TRBV30 and TRBJ2-3): SQTIHQWPATLVQPVGSPLSLECTVEGTSNPNLYWYRQAAGRGLQLLFYSVGIGQISSEVPQNLSASRPQDRQFILSSKKLLLSDSGFYLCACEPQGSTDTQYFGPGTRLTVL.